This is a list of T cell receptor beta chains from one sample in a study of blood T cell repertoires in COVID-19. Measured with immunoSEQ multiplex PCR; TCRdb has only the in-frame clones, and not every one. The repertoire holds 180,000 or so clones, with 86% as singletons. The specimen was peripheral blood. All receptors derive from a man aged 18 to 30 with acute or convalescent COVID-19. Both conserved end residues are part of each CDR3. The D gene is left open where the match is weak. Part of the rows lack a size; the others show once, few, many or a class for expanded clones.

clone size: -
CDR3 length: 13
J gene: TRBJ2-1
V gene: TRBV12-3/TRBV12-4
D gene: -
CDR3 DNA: TGTGCCAGCAGTTTGGCTCCCTACAATGAGCAGTTCTTC
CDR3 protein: CASSLAPYNEQFF

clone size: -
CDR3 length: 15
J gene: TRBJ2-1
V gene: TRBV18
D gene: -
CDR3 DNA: TGTGCCAGCTCACCACCAATGCTCCAGTACAATGAGCAGTTCTTC
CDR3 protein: CASSPPMLQYNEQFF

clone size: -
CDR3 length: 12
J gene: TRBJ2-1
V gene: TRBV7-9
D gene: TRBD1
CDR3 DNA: TGTGCCAGCAGCTCACAGGGGGATGAGCAGTTCTTC
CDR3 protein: CASSSQGDEQFF

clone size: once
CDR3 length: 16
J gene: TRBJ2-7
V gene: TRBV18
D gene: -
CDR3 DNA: TGTGCCAGCTCACCACCGAATGCGGGGCGGTTGGACGAGCAGTACTTC
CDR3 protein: CASSPPNAGRLDEQYF

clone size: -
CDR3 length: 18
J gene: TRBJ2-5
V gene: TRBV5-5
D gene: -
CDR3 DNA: TGTGCCAGCAGCTTGGCGAACCCTCCGACAGTCGTCCAAGAGACCCAGTACTTC
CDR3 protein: CASSLANPPTVVQETQYF

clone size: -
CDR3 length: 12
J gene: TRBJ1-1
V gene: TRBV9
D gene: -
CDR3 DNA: TGTGCCAGCAGCGCGCTCAGCACTGAAGCTTTCTTT
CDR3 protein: CASSALSTEAFF

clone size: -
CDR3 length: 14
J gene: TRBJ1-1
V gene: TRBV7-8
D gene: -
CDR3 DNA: TGTGCCAGCAGCTTAGGCCAGGGGTACACTGAAGCTTTCTTT
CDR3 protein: CASSLGQGYTEAFF

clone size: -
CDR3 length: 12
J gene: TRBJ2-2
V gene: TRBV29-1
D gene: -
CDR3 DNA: TGCAGCGCTGGACTCAACACCGGGGAGCTGTTTTTT
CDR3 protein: CSAGLNTGELFF

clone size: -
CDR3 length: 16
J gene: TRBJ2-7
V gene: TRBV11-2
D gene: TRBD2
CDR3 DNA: TGTGCCAGCAGCTTAGTACTTGGCGGGGGGACCTACGAGCAGTACTTC
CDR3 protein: CASSLVLGGGTYEQYF

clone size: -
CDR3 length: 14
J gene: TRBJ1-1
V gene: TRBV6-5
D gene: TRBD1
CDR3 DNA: TGTGCCAGCAGTAACCGGGACAGCTTTACTGAAGCTTTCTTT
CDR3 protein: CASSNRDSFTEAFF

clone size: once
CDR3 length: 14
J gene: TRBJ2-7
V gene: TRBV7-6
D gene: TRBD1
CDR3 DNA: TGTGCCAGCAGCTTAGAGACAGGGCCCTACGAGCAGTACTTC
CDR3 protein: CASSLETGPYEQYF

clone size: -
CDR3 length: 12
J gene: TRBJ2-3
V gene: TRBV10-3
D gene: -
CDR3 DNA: TGTGCCATCAGTGGAGACACAGATACGCAGTATTTT
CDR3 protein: CAISGDTDTQYF

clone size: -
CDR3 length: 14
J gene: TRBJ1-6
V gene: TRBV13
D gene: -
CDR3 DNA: TGTGCCAGCAGCTGGACAGAATTAAATTCACCCCTCCACTTT
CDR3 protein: CASSWTELNSPLHF

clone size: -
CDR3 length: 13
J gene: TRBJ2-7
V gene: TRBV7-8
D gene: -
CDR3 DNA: TGTGCCAGCAGCGCAGCGACAGGTGACGAGCAGTACTTC
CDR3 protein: CASSAATGDEQYF

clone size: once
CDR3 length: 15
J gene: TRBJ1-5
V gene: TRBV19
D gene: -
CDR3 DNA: TGTGCCAGTAGTCCCGCACCCCCAGGGATTCAGCCCCAGCATTTT
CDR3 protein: CASSPAPPGIQPQHF

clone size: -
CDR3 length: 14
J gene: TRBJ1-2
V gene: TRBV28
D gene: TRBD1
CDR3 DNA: TGTGCCAGCAGTTTACAGGGGGCAGGGAGGGGCTACACCTTC
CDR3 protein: CASSLQGAGRGYTF

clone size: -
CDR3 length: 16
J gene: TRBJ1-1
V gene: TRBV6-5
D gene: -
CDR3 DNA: TGTGCCAGCAGTTTGAAACCGGGTCCAAGTGTCACTGAAGCTTTCTTT
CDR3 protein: CASSLKPGPSVTEAFF

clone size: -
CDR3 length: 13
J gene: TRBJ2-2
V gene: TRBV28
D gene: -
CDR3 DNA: TGTGCCAGCAGTCCTACGAACACCGGGGAGCTGTTTTTT
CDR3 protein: CASSPTNTGELFF

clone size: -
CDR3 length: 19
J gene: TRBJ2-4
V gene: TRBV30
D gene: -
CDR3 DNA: TGTGCCTGGGGTGCCGGCGGGGGCCTTACCAGAAGGGCCAAAAACATTCAGTACTTC
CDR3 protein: CAWGAGGGLTRRAKNIQYF

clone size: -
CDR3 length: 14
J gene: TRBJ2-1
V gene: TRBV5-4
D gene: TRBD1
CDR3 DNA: TGTGCCAGCAGCTATGGACAGGGGTTGAGTGAGCAGTTCTTC
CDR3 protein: CASSYGQGLSEQFF

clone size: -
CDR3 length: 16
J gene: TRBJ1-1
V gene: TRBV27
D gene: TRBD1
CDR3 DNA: TGTGCCAGCAGTTCGACTCCCGGGACAGCGAACACTGAAGCTTTCTTT
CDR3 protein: CASSSTPGTANTEAFF

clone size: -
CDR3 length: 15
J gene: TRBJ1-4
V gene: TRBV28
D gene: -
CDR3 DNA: TGTGCCAGCAGGTCCCCTCAGGGCAGAAATGAAAAACTGTTTTTT
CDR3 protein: CASRSPQGRNEKLFF

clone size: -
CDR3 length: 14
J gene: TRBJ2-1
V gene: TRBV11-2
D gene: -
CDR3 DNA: TGTGCCAGCAGCCCTCCCAGGATCGACAATGAGCAGTTCTTC
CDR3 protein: CASSPPRIDNEQFF

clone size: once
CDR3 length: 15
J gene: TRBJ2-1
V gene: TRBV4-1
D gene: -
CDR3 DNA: TGCGCCAGCAGCCAAGAGAGGGCCGGGCGCGGAGAGCAGTTCTTC
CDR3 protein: CASSQERAGRGEQFF

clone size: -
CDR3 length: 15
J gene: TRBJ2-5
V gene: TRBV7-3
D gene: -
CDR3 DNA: TGTGCCAGCAGCTTAAATGCAGGGCTTAGAGAGACCCAGTACTTC
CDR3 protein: CASSLNAGLRETQYF

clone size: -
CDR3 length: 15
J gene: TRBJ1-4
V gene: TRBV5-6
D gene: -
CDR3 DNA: TGTGCCAGCACCGTGGGGCCTGCAACTAATGAAAAACTGTTTTTT
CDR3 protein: CASTVGPATNEKLFF

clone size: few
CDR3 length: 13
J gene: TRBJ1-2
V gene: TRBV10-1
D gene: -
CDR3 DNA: TGCGCCAGCAGTGAGTCGGTCGGGGGAGGCTACACCTTC
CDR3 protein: CASSESVGGGYTF

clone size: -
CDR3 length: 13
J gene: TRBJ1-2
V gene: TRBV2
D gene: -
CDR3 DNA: TGTGCCAGCAGTGGGTACGGGTTTCATGGCTACACCTTC
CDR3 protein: CASSGYGFHGYTF

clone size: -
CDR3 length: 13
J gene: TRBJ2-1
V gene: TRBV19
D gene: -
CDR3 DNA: TGTGCCAGTAGTTTTACAGGTTACAATGAGCAGTTCTTC
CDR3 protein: CASSFTGYNEQFF

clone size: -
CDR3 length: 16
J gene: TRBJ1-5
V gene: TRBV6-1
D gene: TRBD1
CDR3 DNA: TGTGCCAGCAGTGCGGGACAGGGGTTCGCGGGACAGCCCCAGCATTTT
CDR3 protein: CASSAGQGFAGQPQHF

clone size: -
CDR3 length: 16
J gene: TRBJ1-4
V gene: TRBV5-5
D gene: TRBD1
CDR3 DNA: TGTGCCAGCAGACAACAGGGGGTGACTACTAATGAAAAACTGTTTTTT
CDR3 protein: CASRQQGVTTNEKLFF

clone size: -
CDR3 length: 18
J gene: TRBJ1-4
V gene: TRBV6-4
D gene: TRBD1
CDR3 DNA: TGTGCCAGCAGGACAGGGGGCAATTCGGCCGCTTTTCGGGAAAAACTGTTTTTT
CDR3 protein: CASRTGGNSAAFREKLFF

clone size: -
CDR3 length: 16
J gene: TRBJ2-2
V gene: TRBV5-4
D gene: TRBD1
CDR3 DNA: TGTGCCAGCAGTCCCGGACAGGGATCGAACACCGGGGAGCTGTTTTTT
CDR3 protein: CASSPGQGSNTGELFF

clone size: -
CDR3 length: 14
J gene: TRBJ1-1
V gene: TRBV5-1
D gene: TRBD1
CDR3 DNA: TGCGCCAGCAGCTTGTACAGGGGGTCCCCTGAAGCTTTCTTT
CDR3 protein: CASSLYRGSPEAFF

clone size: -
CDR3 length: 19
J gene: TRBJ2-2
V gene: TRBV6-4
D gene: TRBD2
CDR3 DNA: TGTGCCAGCAGTGAGGGTTACGCGGGGGTCGAGTTGAACACCGGGGAGCTGTTTTTT
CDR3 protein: CASSEGYAGVELNTGELFF

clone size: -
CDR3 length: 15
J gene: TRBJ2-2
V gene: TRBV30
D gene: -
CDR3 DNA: TGTGCCTGGAGGCCGACCGGGGGGAACACCGGGGAGCTGTTTTTT
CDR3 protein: CAWRPTGGNTGELFF

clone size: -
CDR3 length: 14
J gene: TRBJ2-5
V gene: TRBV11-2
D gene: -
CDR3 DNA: TGTGCCAGCAGCATTTCAGGGGCCGGGGAGACCCAGTACTTC
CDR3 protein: CASSISGAGETQYF

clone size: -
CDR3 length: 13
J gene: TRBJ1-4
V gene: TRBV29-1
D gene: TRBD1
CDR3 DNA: TGCAGCGTCTCCGGGACAGGGAATGAAAAACTGTTTTTT
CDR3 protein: CSVSGTGNEKLFF

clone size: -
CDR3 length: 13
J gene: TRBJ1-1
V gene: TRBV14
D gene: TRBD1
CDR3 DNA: TGTGCCAGCAGCGCGGGACAGGGGCTGGGAGCTTTCTTT
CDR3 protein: CASSAGQGLGAFF

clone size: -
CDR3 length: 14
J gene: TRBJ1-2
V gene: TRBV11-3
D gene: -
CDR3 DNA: TGTGCCAGCAGCTTAGCCGGGACATTCTTTGGCTACACCTTC
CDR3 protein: CASSLAGTFFGYTF

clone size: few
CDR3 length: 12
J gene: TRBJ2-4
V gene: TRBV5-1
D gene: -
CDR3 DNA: TGCGCCAGCAGTCCCCAAGGGGACATTCAGTACTTC
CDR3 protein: CASSPQGDIQYF

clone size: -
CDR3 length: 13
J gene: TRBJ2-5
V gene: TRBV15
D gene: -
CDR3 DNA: TGTGCCACCAGGAGACCGGGACAAGAGACCCAGTACTTC
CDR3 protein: CATRRPGQETQYF

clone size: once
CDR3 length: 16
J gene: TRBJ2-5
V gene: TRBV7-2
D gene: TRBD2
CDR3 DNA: TGTGCCAGCAGCTTAGTACTAGCGGGGGCGGAAGAGACCCAGTACTTC
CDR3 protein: CASSLVLAGAEETQYF

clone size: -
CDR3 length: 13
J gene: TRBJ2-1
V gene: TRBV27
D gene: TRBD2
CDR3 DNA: TGTGCCAGCAGTGAGCTAGCGGGGGGGCGGCAGTTCTTC
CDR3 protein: CASSELAGGRQFF

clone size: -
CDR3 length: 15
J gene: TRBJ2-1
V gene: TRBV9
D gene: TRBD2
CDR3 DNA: TGTGCCAGCAGCGCCCGGGACTCGGGGGGCAATGAGCAGTTCTTC
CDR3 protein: CASSARDSGGNEQFF

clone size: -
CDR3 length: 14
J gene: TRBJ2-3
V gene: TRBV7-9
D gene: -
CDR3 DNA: TGTGCCAGCAGCAAAAGACAGGGCACAGATACGCAGTATTTT
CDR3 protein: CASSKRQGTDTQYF

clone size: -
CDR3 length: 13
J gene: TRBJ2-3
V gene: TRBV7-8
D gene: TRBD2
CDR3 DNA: TGTGCCAGCAGCTTAGACGGGGGGAGTACGCAGTATTTT
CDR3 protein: CASSLDGGSTQYF

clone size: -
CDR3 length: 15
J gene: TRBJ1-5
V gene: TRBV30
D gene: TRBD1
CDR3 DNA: TGTGCCTGGAGTGTAACTACAGGGGGCAATCAGCCCCAGCATTTT
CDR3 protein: CAWSVTTGGNQPQHF